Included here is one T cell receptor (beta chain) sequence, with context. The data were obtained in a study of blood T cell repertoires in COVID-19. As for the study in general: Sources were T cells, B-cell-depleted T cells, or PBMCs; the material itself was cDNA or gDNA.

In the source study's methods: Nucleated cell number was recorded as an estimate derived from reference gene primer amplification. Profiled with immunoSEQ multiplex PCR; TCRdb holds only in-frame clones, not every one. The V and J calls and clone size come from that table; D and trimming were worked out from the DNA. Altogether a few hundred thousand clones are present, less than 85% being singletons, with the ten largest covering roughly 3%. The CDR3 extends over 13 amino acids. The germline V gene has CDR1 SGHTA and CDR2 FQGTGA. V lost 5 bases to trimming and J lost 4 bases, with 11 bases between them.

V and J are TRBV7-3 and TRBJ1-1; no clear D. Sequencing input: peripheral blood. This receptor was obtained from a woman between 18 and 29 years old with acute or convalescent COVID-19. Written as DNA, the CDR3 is TGTGCCAGCAGCAATGGACTGGGCACTGAAGCTTTCTTT. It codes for CASSNGLGTEAFF. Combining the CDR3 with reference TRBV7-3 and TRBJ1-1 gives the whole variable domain GAGVSQTPSNKVTEKGKYVELRCDPISGHTALYWYRQSLGQGPEFLIYFQGTGAADDSGLPNDRFFAVRPEGSVSTLKIQRTERGDSAVYLCASSNGLGTEAFFGQGTRLTVV.